The 5 T cell receptor beta chains listed next were all sequenced from one sample in a study of T-cell memory formation after mild COVID-19. Via MiXCR, TCRdb re-called the 5' RACE reads, giving one row per CDR3 protein. The table lists 540,000 or so distinct CDR3 sequences, about a fifth of them singletons. The sample comprised PBMCs or a T cell subset sorted from them (not recorded which). The receptor source for this set is an adult woman who had mild COVID-19 (a few samples of this study predate the infection). Cell type and time point are not known.

The chain recombines TRBV9 with TRBJ2-5, with D perhaps TRBD1 (8 bases). This CDR3 is 14 amino acids long. Germline V gene lookup returns CDR1 SGDLS and CDR2 YYNGEE. Trimming cost V 3 bases and J 4 bases, with 13 bases left between them. In nucleotides, the CDR3 is TGTGCCAGCAGCGACTACAGGGGGGGAGAGACCCAGTACTTC. This codes for CASSDYRGGETQYF.

V and J are TRBV13 and TRBJ2-3; D not resolved. In germline, CDR1 is PRHDT, CDR2 FYEKMQ (reference sequence). The CDR3 has 14 residues. The V end was cut by 8 bases, the J end by 2 bases, with 14 bases between. Here the CDR3 DNA reads TGTGCCAGCCACGCGGCACCCCACACAGATACGCAGTATTTT. As protein: CASHAAPHTDTQYF.

This clonotype was detected a few times. The V call is TRBV21-1, the J call TRBJ2-2; the listed D gene, TRBD1, was not tested against the DNA. TRBV21-1 is given as a pseudogene. This CDR3 comprises 15 residues. The CDR3 loop reads CASPRDKLNTGELFF. In DNA, the CDR3 is TGTGCCAGCCCTAGGGACAAATTAAACACCGGGGAGCTGTTTTTT.

This rearrangement joins TRBV30 to TRBJ1-1; no clear D gene. V lost 7 bases to trimming and J lost 0 bases, with 12 bases between them. The CDR3 extends over 13 amino acids. Per germline, CDR1 GTSNPN and CDR2 SVGIG (reference sequence). The CDR3 reads CALRAIMNTEAFF. The CDR3 nucleotides read TGTGCCTTACGAGCAATAATGAACACTGAAGCTTTCTTT.

This clonotype occurred a few times. The DNA of the CDR3 is TGTGCCAGCAGCCAGTCAGGGGGAAGCTACGAGCAGTACTTC. Protein: CASSQSGGSYEQYF. V gene TRBV7-8 combines with J gene TRBJ2-7, with 7 positions matching TRBD1. Germline CDR1 SGHVS, CDR2 FQNEAQ. V lost 5 bases to trimming and J lost 3 bases; unmatched junction nucleotides: 7. The CDR3 totals 14 residues.